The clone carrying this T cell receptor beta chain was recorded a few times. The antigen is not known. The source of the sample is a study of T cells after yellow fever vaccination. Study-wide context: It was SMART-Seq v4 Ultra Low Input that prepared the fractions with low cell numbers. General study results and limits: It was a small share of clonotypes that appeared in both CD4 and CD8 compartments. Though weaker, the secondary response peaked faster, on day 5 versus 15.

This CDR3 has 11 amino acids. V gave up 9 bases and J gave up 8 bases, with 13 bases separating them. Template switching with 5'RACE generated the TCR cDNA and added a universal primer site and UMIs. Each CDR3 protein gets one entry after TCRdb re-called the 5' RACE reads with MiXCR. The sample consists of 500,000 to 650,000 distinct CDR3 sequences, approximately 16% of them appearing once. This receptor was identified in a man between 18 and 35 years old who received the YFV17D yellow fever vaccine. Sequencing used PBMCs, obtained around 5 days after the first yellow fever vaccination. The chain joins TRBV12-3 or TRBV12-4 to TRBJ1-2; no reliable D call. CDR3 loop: CASGLGFGYTF. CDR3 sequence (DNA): TGTGCCAGTGGGTTGGGTTTCGGCTACACCTTC.